Listed below are T cell receptor beta chains from one sample, sequenced in a study of blood T cell repertoires in COVID-19. The repertoire was sequenced with immunoSEQ multiplex PCR; TCRdb's copy has only in-frame clones and lacks some. The sample lists roughly 32,000 clones; roughly nine tenths were seen once. Sequenced: peripheral blood. These receptors were collected from a human donor with active COVID-19. The donor label of this sample is uncertain. CDR3s include the opening cysteine and the closing phenylalanine or tryptophan. A D gene is named only where the DNA matches it firmly. Clone size appears in some rows only: once, few, many, or a class for an expanded clone.

v_gene	j_gene	abundance	d_gene	CDR3aa	CDR3nt
TRBV7-2	TRBJ2-2	NA	NA	CASSLAHLSNTGELFF	TGTGCCAGCAGCTTAGCGCATCTCAGTAACACCGGGGAGCTGTTTTTT
TRBV24-1	TRBJ2-7	NA	TRBD2	CATSDSGTSRYEQYF	TGTGCCACCAGTGATTCCGGGACTAGCCGCTACGAGCAGTACTTC
TRBV29-1	TRBJ2-1	NA	TRBD2	CSVELRTGRARTSGYNEQFF	TGCAGCGTTGAGTTGAGGACAGGGAGGGCTCGGACTAGCGGTTACAATGAGCAGTTCTTC
TRBV18	TRBJ2-1	NA	TRBD2	CASSPLAGTSNEQFF	TGTGCCAGCTCACCTCTAGCGGGAACTTCGAATGAGCAGTTCTTC
TRBV7-2	TRBJ2-7	NA	NA	CASSQNSYEQYF	TGTGCCAGCAGCCAGAATTCCTACGAGCAGTACTTC
TRBV7-2	TRBJ2-2	NA	TRBD1	CASRGQGGGNGELFF	TGTGCCAGCAGGGGACAGGGGGGCGGTAACGGGGAGCTGTTTTTT
TRBV5-4	TRBJ1-2	NA	TRBD1	CASSLRGQGNYGYTF	TGTGCCAGCAGCTTACGTGGACAGGGGAACTATGGCTACACCTTC
TRBV28	TRBJ1-2	NA	NA	CASSSPGGYTF	TGTGCCAGCAGTTCCCCGGGGGGCTACACCTTC
TRBV30	TRBJ1-1	once	NA	CAWSVGEDTEAFF	TGTGCCTGGAGTGTAGGGGAGGACACTGAAGCTTTCTTT
TRBV2	TRBJ2-3	NA	TRBD2	CASSETAGGPVDTQYF	TGTGCCAGCAGTGAAACGGCGGGAGGGCCGGTGGATACGCAGTATTTT
TRBV19	TRBJ1-5	NA	NA	CASSWAGVSNQPQHF	TGTGCCAGTAGTTGGGCAGGGGTGAGCAATCAGCCCCAGCATTTT
TRBV25-1	TRBJ1-1	NA	NA	CASSPWTDLNTEAFF	TGTGCCAGCAGTCCTTGGACAGATCTGAACACTGAAGCTTTCTTT
TRBV18	TRBJ1-3	NA	TRBD1	CASSPQGAGASGNTIYF	TGTGCCAGCTCACCCCAGGGGGCAGGGGCCTCTGGAAACACCATATATTTT
TRBV29-1	TRBJ1-1	NA	TRBD1	CSVHRGVTEAFF	TGCAGCGTCCACAGGGGAGTCACTGAAGCTTTCTTT
TRBV7-3	TRBJ1-6	NA	TRBD1	CASSRRDRRDSPLHF	TGTGCCAGCAGCCGCCGGGACAGGCGAGATTCACCCCTCCACTTT
TRBV15	TRBJ2-1	NA	TRBD2	CATSREGTGGNEQFF	TGTGCCACCAGCAGAGAAGGGACGGGGGGTAATGAGCAGTTCTTC
TRBV7-8	TRBJ1-1	NA	NA	CASSLATRIGGTEAFF	TGTGCCAGCAGCTTAGCCACGCGAATTGGAGGCACTGAAGCTTTCTTT
TRBV9	TRBJ2-7	NA	TRBD2	CASSPRGEVPYEQYF	TGTGCCAGCAGCCCCCGGGGGGAGGTCCCCTACGAGCAGTACTTC
TRBV7-6	TRBJ2-3	NA	NA	CASSRDSGGTDTQYF	TGTGCCAGCAGCCGGGACTCGGGGGGCACAGATACGCAGTATTTT
TRBV9	TRBJ1-2	NA	TRBD1	CASSVGQGSGYTF	TGTGCCAGCAGCGTAGGACAGGGAAGCGGCTACACCTTC
TRBV18	TRBJ1-1	NA	NA	CASSPGVEAFF	TGTGCCAGCTCACCAGGAGTTGAAGCTTTCTTT
TRBV4-1	TRBJ2-7	once	TRBD1	CASSQTGTGGFYEQYF	TGCGCCAGCAGCCAAACTGGGACAGGGGGTTTCTACGAGCAGTACTTC
TRBV6-4	TRBJ2-1	NA	TRBD2	CASSGLLAGVDEQFF	TGTGCCAGCAGTGGACTACTAGCGGGAGTGGATGAGCAGTTCTTC
TRBV5-1	TRBJ1-2	NA	TRBD1	CASSPPRGTGDGGYTF	TGCGCCAGCAGCCCCCCCCGGGGGACAGGGGACGGTGGCTACACCTTC
TRBV7-2	TRBJ2-7	NA	TRBD2	CASSPMGLSNEQYF	TGTGCCAGCAGCCCTATGGGACTATCCAACGAGCAGTACTTC
TRBV30	TRBJ2-7	NA	TRBD2	CASGTSGSSYEQYF	TGTGCCTCGGGGACTAGCGGGAGTTCCTACGAGCAGTACTTC
TRBV19	TRBJ1-1	NA	NA	CASKRGGGQIAEAFF	TGTGCCAGCAAAAGGGGGGGAGGTCAGATCGCTGAAGCTTTCTTT
TRBV6-5	TRBJ2-5	NA	NA	CASSSGSTATAQYF	TGTGCCAGCAGTTCCGGATCGACAGCCACGGCCCAGTACTTC
TRBV5-4	TRBJ2-5	NA	TRBD1	CASSGQGETQYF	TGTGCCAGCAGCGGACAGGGCGAGACCCAGTACTTC
TRBV4-2	TRBJ1-3	NA	NA	CASSQDLVSSGNTIYF	TGTGCCAGCAGCCAAGATTTGGTGAGCTCTGGAAACACCATATATTTT
TRBV11-3	TRBJ2-2	NA	NA	CASSLDRITTTNTGELFF	TGTGCCAGCAGCTTAGATCGAATCACAACTACGAACACCGGGGAGCTGTTTTTT
TRBV10-3	TRBJ1-1	NA	NA	CALLVRQTPSSNTEAFF	TGTGCCTTACTCGTACGGCAGACCCCTAGCTCCAACACTGAAGCTTTCTTT
TRBV21-1	TRBJ1-5	NA	NA	CASSLKQGIAGEPQHF	TGTGCCAGCAGTCTTAAACAGGGGATTGCCGGGGAGCCCCAGCATTTT
TRBV7-9	TRBJ1-4	NA	NA	CASSRGWGNEKLFF	TGTGCCAGCAGCCGAGGGTGGGGTAATGAAAAACTGTTTTTT
TRBV19	TRBJ2-7	NA	NA	CASSGDISYEQYF	TGTGCCAGTAGTGGGGACATCTCCTACGAGCAGTACTTC
TRBV27	TRBJ2-7	NA	TRBD1	CASSLTGTGVYEQYF	TGTGCCAGCAGTTTAACCGGGACAGGGGTCTACGAGCAGTACTTC
TRBV29-1	TRBJ2-7	NA	NA	CSVEDRGYEQYF	TGCAGCGTTGAAGATAGGGGCTACGAGCAGTACTTC
TRBV29-1	TRBJ1-1	NA	NA	CSALTSSEAFF	TGCAGCGCTTTGACATCGTCTGAAGCTTTCTTT
TRBV7-2	TRBJ2-3	NA	TRBD2	CASSATSARTDTQYF	TGTGCCAGCAGCGCGACTAGCGCACGCACAGATACGCAGTATTTT
TRBV5-6	TRBJ2-5	NA	NA	CASSLVGRKTQYF	TGTGCCAGCAGCTTGGTGGGCAGGAAGACCCAGTACTTC